Listed below are T cell receptor beta chains from one sample, sequenced in a study of T cell repertoires in cytomegalovirus infection. Each CDR3 protein is one row after TCRdb ran MiXCR on the reads. Among approximately 770,000 distinct CDR3 sequences listed, 29% were seen once. These TCRs' antigens remain unknown. The sample consisted of cultured CD8+ T cells from PBMCs, taken from culture after CMV antigen stimulation. The receptors shown here come from a human donor in good health (CMV status not recorded). Some clones in this sample may be carry-over from other donors' samples. Each CDR3 is given with its conserved first and last residue. A D gene is named only where the DNA matches it firmly. Part of the rows lack a size; the others show once, few, many or a class for expanded clones.

TRBV12-3/TRBV12-4	few	TRBJ1-2	-	TGTGCCAGCAGTTTAGTGACCAACTATGGCTACACCTTC	CASSLVTNYGYTF
TRBV6-2/TRBV6-3	few	TRBJ1-2	-	TGTGCCAGCAGTTACTCAACCTTCGGGTATAGCGGATCTAACTATGGCTACACCTTC	CASSYSTFGYSGSNYGYTF
TRBV6-6	-	TRBJ2-7	-	TGTGCCAGCAGTTACTCGTTGGGCAGGGGCCACGAGCAGTACTTC	CASSYSLGRGHEQYF
TRBV19	-	TRBJ2-5	-	TGTGCCAGTAGTTCCCTCCCCCCAGGACAAGGGGGTCAAGAGACCCAGTACTTC	CASSSLPPGQGGQETQYF
TRBV20-1	-	TRBJ2-7	-	TGCAGTGCTGTCACCCTAGGAGGCTACGAGCAGTACTTC	CSAVTLGGYEQYF
TRBV5-1	few	TRBJ1-1	-	TGCGCCAGCAGCTTTTACGGGGGGGCCGGAGTTGACACTGAAGCTTTCTTT	CASSFYGGAGVDTEAFF
TRBV6-1	once	TRBJ2-7	-	TGTGCCAGCAGTGAAATAACTTACGAGCAGTACTTC	CASSEITYEQYF
TRBV7-2	many	TRBJ2-4	-	TGTGCCAGCACTTTCTTCTCCGGGAGCAGAAACATTCAGTACTTC	CASTFFSGSRNIQYF
TRBV7-2	many	TRBJ1-5	-	TGTGCCAGCAGCTTAGGGTGGGGGCACAATCAGCCCCAGCATTTT	CASSLGWGHNQPQHF
TRBV12-3/TRBV12-4	-	TRBJ1-1	-	TGTGCCAGCAGTTTAATGGGTCTGATGAACACTGAAGCTTTCTTT	CASSLMGLMNTEAFF
TRBV7-9	few	TRBJ1-1	TRBD1	TGTGCCAGCAGCTTATTACAGGGGGGAGACACTGAAGCTTTCTTT	CASSLLQGGDTEAFF
TRBV24-1	-	TRBJ2-5	TRBD1	TGTGCCACCAGTGATATCGACAGGGGGGGAGAGACCCAGTACTTC	CATSDIDRGGETQYF
TRBV6-1	-	TRBJ1-2	TRBD1	TGTGCCAGCAGTTTTCGGACAGGGGACGGCTACACCTTC	CASSFRTGDGYTF
TRBV7-6	many	TRBJ2-6	TRBD1	TGTGCCAGCAGAGCCAGGGACAGGGAGACCGGGGCCAACGTCCTGACTTTC	CASRARDRETGANVLTF
TRBV20-1	few	TRBJ2-3	-	TGCAGTGCTTACTTAGGCGGCAGCACAGATACGCAGTATTTT	CSAYLGGSTDTQYF
TRBV19	-	TRBJ2-3	-	TGTGCCAGTAGTATCCAGGGGGATACGCAGTATTTT	CASSIQGDTQYF
TRBV6-2/TRBV6-3	few	TRBJ1-1	TRBD1	TGTGCCAGCAGTGAGCCGGGACAGGGGATTGAAGCTTTCTTT	CASSEPGQGIEAFF
TRBV20-1	-	TRBJ1-2	-	TGCAGTGCTAGAGATAAGGACAGACCCTATGGCTACACCTTC	CSARDKDRPYGYTF
TRBV23-1	few	TRBJ2-1	-	TGCGCCAGCAGTCGCACCGGACACTACTACAATGAGCAGTTCTTC	CASSRTGHYYNEQFF
TRBV5-8	few	TRBJ1-2	-	TGTGCCAGCAGCTTTGGCGGGGCTTTTTCTGGCTACACCTTC	CASSFGGAFSGYTF
TRBV7-6	few	TRBJ2-7	TRBD2	TGTGCCAGCAGCTTCGGGCGGGGGGGCTCCTACGAGCAGTACTTC	CASSFGRGGSYEQYF
TRBV5-1	-	TRBJ2-1	-	TGCGCCAGCCGGGACGGAAACAATGAGCAGTTCTTC	CASRDGNNEQFF
TRBV7-9	-	TRBJ2-1	-	TGTGCCAGCAGACACGGCCAAGGTTACAATGAGCAGTTCTTC	CASRHGQGYNEQFF
TRBV28	many	TRBJ1-1	TRBD1	TGTGCCAGCAGTTCCCGGGACAGGGGGCTGGGAACTGAAGCTTTCTTT	CASSSRDRGLGTEAFF
TRBV13	-	TRBJ2-3	TRBD2	TGTGCCAGCGGCGCTAGCGGGGGGATAGATACGCAGTATTTT	CASGASGGIDTQYF
TRBV19	-	TRBJ2-1	TRBD1	TGTGCCAGTAGTATAGTTGGGACAGAAGACAATGAGCAGTTCTTC	CASSIVGTEDNEQFF
TRBV6-6	-	TRBJ1-4	-	TGTGCCAGCAGCCCCATTAGCGGGGGTGAAAAACTGTTTTTT	CASSPISGGEKLFF
TRBV6-5	few	TRBJ1-1	-	TGTGCCAGCAGATATACAGGACTCAACACTGAAGCTTTCTTT	CASRYTGLNTEAFF
TRBV4-1	-	TRBJ1-1	-	TGCGCCAGCAGCCAAGAACCCCCGATTATTTTGAACACTGAAGCTTTCTTT	CASSQEPPIILNTEAFF
TRBV7-8	-	TRBJ2-1	-	TGTGCCAGCAGCAAATCGAGAGAGGGCTCCTACAATGAGCAGTTCTTC	CASSKSREGSYNEQFF
TRBV6-1	few	TRBJ2-1	TRBD1	TGTGCCAGCAGTGAACTCCCGGGACAGGGGGCTGACAATGAGCAGTTCTTC	CASSELPGQGADNEQFF
TRBV27	few	TRBJ1-2	TRBD1	TGTGCCAGCAGGTCAGGGACGACAGGGATTAACTATGGCTACACCTTC	CASRSGTTGINYGYTF
TRBV7-9	-	TRBJ1-1	TRBD1	TGTGCCAGCAGCGCGACAGGGGGCCTAGAAGTTAGAAACACTGAAGCTTTCTTT	CASSATGGLEVRNTEAFF
TRBV2	once	TRBJ2-5	-	TGTGCCAGCAGTGTTCACAGGGTGGCAGGGGATCAAGAGACCCAGTACTTC	CASSVHRVAGDQETQYF
TRBV20-1	-	TRBJ2-5	-	TGCAGTGCTAGTTATAGGGGAGGAGGGGAGACCCAGTACTTC	CSASYRGGGETQYF